Given below is one T cell receptor beta chain in context. The sample originates from a study of cytomegalovirus exposure and HLA in healthy donors. The CDR3 extends over 17 amino acids. Germline CDR1 reads SGHRS; CDR2 reads YFSETQ. V trimming: 2 bases; J trimming: 3 bases; junction bases outside the gene matches: 13. In the PCR, 60 Vbeta and 13 Jbeta primers were used. Some clones are missing from TCRdb's copy, which holds only in-frame ones; the method was immunoSEQ multiplex PCR. Among roughly 61,000 clones listed, more than 70% were seen once. What was sequenced was PBMCs. The V call is TRBV5-1, the J call TRBJ2-7; 8 nucleotides agree with TRBD1. The clonotype was recovered from a man aged 25-45 years in good health and CMV-seropositive. CDR3 in DNA: TGCGCCAGCAGCTTTGGACGGAACCGGGACAGGTTCTACGAGCAGTACTTC. Translation: CASSFGRNRDRFYEQYF.